This entry concerns a single TCR beta chain. This specimen comes from a study of shared clonotypes between healthy human individuals. The data were produced by immunoSEQ multiplex PCR, yet TCRdb's version contains in-frame clones alone and is incomplete. In the table there are about 2.4 million clones, roughly 93% of which are singletons. Germline V gene data show CDR1 as SGHRS and CDR2 as YFSETQ. The CDR3 covers 15 residues. V lost 4 bases, J lost 8 bases, and 11 bases stayed unmatched. The TCR originated in a man between 18 and 35 years old in good health. Some clones in this sample may be carry-over from other donors' samples. The chain carries TRBV5-1 and TRBJ1-4, with 7 bases identical to TRBD1. What was sequenced was naive CD4+ T cells from PBMCs. As to subset: CD45RA+ positively selected. The CDR3 sequence is CASSQDGQAGEKLFF. The CDR3, as DNA: TGCGCCAGCAGCCAAGACGGACAGGCTGGGGAAAAACTGTTTTTT.